This T cell receptor (beta chain) was profiled in a study of post-analysis software for immune sequencing data. Study summary: The disease courses spanned relapsing-remitting, secondary progressive and progressive-relapsing forms of multiple sclerosis. Study-level points and caveats: A significant reduction in normalized Chao1 diversity was observed in multiple sclerosis patients versus controls. Batch-mates among the samples co-clustered strongly by F measure. With TRBV5-6, TRBV5-1 and TRBV20-1 included, 4 to 6 TRBV segments were more frequent in patients than in controls.

With respect to this clonotype: Its antigen is unidentified.

Trimming took 5 bases from V and 0 from J, leaving 11 bases between them. CDR3 size: 15 residues. Per the germline V gene, CDR1 is SGHTA and CDR2 is FQGNSA. Unique molecular identifiers were built into the TCR beta cDNA libraries. TCRdb reanalysed the PCR reads using MiXCR and keeps one entry per CDR3 protein. The sample holds roughly 700,000 distinct CDR3 sequences, 25% to 30% seen once. This receptor was identified in a girl aged 5-17 years with multiple sclerosis. Sequencing was performed on blood. The rearrangement links TRBV7-2 to TRBJ2-1; D call uncertain. The CDR3 loop reads CASSRTPSSYNEQFF. CDR3 sequence (DNA): TGTGCCAGCAGCCGTACACCGAGCTCCTACAATGAGCAGTTCTTC. Full variable domain (outside the CDR3, taken from reference TRBV7-2 and TRBJ2-1): GAGVSQSPSNKVTEKGKDVELRCDPISGHTALYWYRQSLGQGLEFLIYFQGNSAPDKSGLPSDRFSAERTGGSVSTLTIQRTQQEDSAVYLCASSRTPSSYNEQFFGPGTRLTVL.